The 15 T cell receptor beta chains reported below all come from one sample, sequenced in a study of shared clonotypes between healthy human individuals. Clones were read by immunoSEQ multiplex PCR, and TCRdb kept only the in-frame ones, dropping some. The repertoire holds about 2.1 million clones, just over 90% seen once, with more than 1.5% in the top ten. Terminally differentiated effector memory CD45RA+ cells were excluded by CCR7 positive selection of CD45RO-negative cells. The sequenced sample was naive CD8+ T cells from PBMCs. These receptors all come from a man between 18 and 29 years old in good health. Some clones in this sample may be carry-over from other donors' samples.

The chain recombines TRBV29-1 with TRBJ2-5; D is unresolved. The V end lost 4 bases, the J end lost 5 bases, and 8 bases lay between the germline ends. Germline CDR1 and CDR2: SQVTM and ANQGSEA. The CDR3 contains 11 residues. CDR3 sequence reads: CSVGGAETQYF. CDR3 DNA sequence: TGCAGCGTTGGAGGTGCCGAGACCCAGTACTTC.

This rearrangement joins TRBV7-9 to TRBJ1-1; D call uncertain. The germline V and J ends were trimmed by 7 bases and 4 bases, with 16 bases remaining between them. This CDR3 has 14 residues. CDR1 SEHNR and CDR2 FQNEAQ come from the germline V gene (reference sequence). CDR3 sequence (DNA): TGTGCCAGCATGGAAGGGATCTACGGCACTGAAGCTTTCTTT. Protein sequence: CASMEGIYGTEAFF.

This chain links TRBV28 with TRBJ2-5; unclear D gene. The CDR3 is 15 residues long. CDR1 and CDR2 from the germline V gene are MDHEN and SYDVKM. The ends were cut back, 3 bases at V and 3 bases at J, with 14 bases in the middle. In nucleotides, the CDR3 is TGTGCCAGCAGTTTCGTATGGCGGAGCGAAGAGACCCAGTACTTC. Its translation is CASSFVWRSEETQYF.

V gene TRBV4-2 combines with J gene TRBJ2-7; TRBD2 aligns across 7 bases. The germline V gene has CDR1 LGHNA and CDR2 YNFKEQ. This CDR3 has 16 amino acids. V shed 0 bases, J shed 0 bases, and the junction held 5 bases outside the gene matches. In nucleotides, the CDR3 is TGTGCCAGCAGCCAAGATCCCAGCGGGGTCTCCTACGAGCAGTACTTC. It yields the protein CASSQDPSGVSYEQYF.

J is TRBJ1-4 and V is TRBV19; 7 nucleotides match TRBD1. The CDR3 has 15 residues. Germline V gene data show CDR1 as LNHDA and CDR2 as SQIVND (reference sequence). The V and J ends lost 4 bases and 8 bases, in that order; junction bases with no gene match: 10. CDR3 loop: CASSTPGTVVEKLFF. For the CDR3, the DNA is TGTGCCAGTAGTACCCCCGGGACAGTAGTAGAAAAACTGTTTTTT.

The V gene is TRBV11-2, the J gene TRBJ2-4; D remains ambiguous. Germline CDR1 reads SGHAT; CDR2 reads FQNNGV. This CDR3 is built from 15 residues. V lost 1 base and J lost 3, with 10 bases in between. The CDR3 sequence: CASSLAPYYKNIQYF. The CDR3 bases are TGTGCCAGCAGCTTAGCCCCCTACTACAAAAACATTCAGTACTTC. Together with reference TRBV11-2 and TRBJ2-4, the CDR3 gives the full variable domain: EAGVAQSPRYKIIEKRQSVAFWCNPISGHATLYWYQQILGQGPKLLIQFQNNGVVDDSQLPKDRFSAERLKGVDSTLKIQPAKLEDSAVYLCASSLAPYYKNIQYFGAGTRLSVL.

This chain uses TRBV28 with TRBJ2-7; D is possibly TRBD1 (5 bases). The germline V gene encodes CDR1 MDHEN and CDR2 SYDVKM. This CDR3 has 14 residues. V was pared by 5 bases and J by 4 bases, with 15 bases between. Here the CDR3 reads CASSKKRGVYEQYF. In DNA, the CDR3 is TGTGCCAGCAGTAAAAAAAGGGGTGTTTACGAGCAGTACTTC.

This chain joins TRBV6-1 and TRBJ2-7; the D is unclear. V lost 1 base, J lost 5 bases, and 15 bases lay in between. Germline assignment: CDR1 MNHNS and CDR2 SASEGT. This CDR3 is built from 15 residues. The CDR3 DNA reads TGTGCCAGCAGTGAAGGAAAGGGTTGGGGTCACGAGCAGTACTTC. Encoded protein: CASSEGKGWGHEQYF.

J is TRBJ1-3 and V is TRBV6-1, with a weak D call TRBD1 (5 bases). The CDR3 contains 14 residues. Trimming pared 8 bases from V and 0 bases from J, leaving 11 bases between. Germline V gives CDR1 MNHNS, CDR2 SASEGT. CDR3 sequence reads: CASWWGSSGNTIYF. The CDR3 DNA sequence: TGTGCCAGCTGGTGGGGGAGCTCTGGAAACACCATATATTTT.

The CDR3 region has the DNA TGCGCCAGCAGCCATGGGGGCAGTACCTACGAGCAGTACTTC. It yields the protein CASSHGGSTYEQYF. The rearrangement uses TRBV4-1 and TRBJ2-7; D possibly corresponds to TRBD1 (6 bases). The CDR3 consists of 14 residues. The germline V gene encodes CDR1 MGHRA and CDR2 YSYEKL. Between the trimmed V and J ends, which lost 3 bases and 2 bases, there was a span of 11 bases.

The rearrangement links TRBV9 to TRBJ2-3; D gene unclear. CDR3 length equals 20 residues. V shed 1 base and J shed 0 bases, with 24 bases lying between them. Germline lookup yields CDR1 SGDLS and CDR2 YYNGEE. CDR3 bases: TGTGCCAGCAGCGTATCCATACTACCCCGGGCGGAAACTAGCACAGATACGCAGTATTTT. Translating gives CASSVSILPRAETSTDTQYF.

The V call is TRBV6-1, the J call TRBJ1-4; D gene uncertain. Germline V gives CDR1 MNHNS, CDR2 SASEGT. The germline V and J ends were trimmed by 2 bases and 5 bases, with 15 bases remaining between them. This CDR3 contains 16 residues. The CDR3 nucleotides read TGTGCCAGCAGTGAATCGGAGGTTTCTTGGAATGAAAAACTGTTTTTT. Translated: CASSESEVSWNEKLFF.

The chain couples TRBV6-6 to TRBJ2-1; D remains unclear. V was clipped by 2 bases and J by 6 bases, with 11 bases between them. Germline values: CDR1 MNHNY, CDR2 SVGAGI (reference sequence). The CDR3 is 14 amino acids. In DNA form, the CDR3 reads TGTGCCAGCAGTTACGAAGGATTCCTCAATGAGCAGTTCTTC. Encoded protein: CASSYEGFLNEQFF.

This clone was recorded only once. This chain links TRBV4-3 with TRBJ2-1, with TRBD1 as a possible D gene (6 bases). CDR1 is LGHNA and CDR2 is YSLEER in the germline V gene. There are 16 residues in the CDR3. V lost 0 bases, J lost 0 bases, and 9 bases lay in between. The chain's CDR3 is CASSQDYRVSYNEQFF. CDR3 bases: TGCGCCAGCAGCCAAGACTACAGGGTCTCCTACAATGAGCAGTTCTTC.

The chain couples TRBV15 to TRBJ2-1, with a weak D call TRBD2 (6 bases). Per the germline V gene, CDR1 is LNHNV and CDR2 is YYDKDF (reference sequence). Trimming left V 5 bases short and J 7 bases short, with 12 bases between. The CDR3 loop spans 13 amino acids. The CDR3 sequence is CATSPDGGNEQFF. The CDR3 DNA is TGTGCCACCAGCCCAGACGGGGGAAATGAGCAGTTCTTC. Full variable domain (rest looked up from reference TRBV15 and TRBJ2-1): DAMVIQNPRYQVTQFGKPVTLSCSQTLNHNVMYWYQQKSSQAPKLLFHYYDKDFNNEADTPDNFQSRRPNTSFCFLDIRSPGLGDTAMYLCATSPDGGNEQFFGPGTRLTVL.